These 32 T cell receptor beta chains originate from one sample sequenced in a study of T-cell memory formation after mild COVID-19. MiXCR was run by TCRdb on the 5' RACE reads, yielding one entry per CDR3 protein. The sample lists fewer than 150,000 distinct CDR3 sequences; 13% to 15% were seen once. Sequencing was carried out using PBMCs or a T cell subset sorted from them (not recorded which). The source is an adult woman who had mild COVID-19 (a few samples of this study predate the infection). Cell type and time point are not known.

This clonotype occurred a few times. The gene calls are TRBV4-3 and TRBJ2-3, with D maybe TRBD1 (6 bases). V was pared by 5 bases and J by 0 bases, with 9 bases between. CDR1 is LGHNA and CDR2 is YSLEER in the germline V gene. The CDR3 has 14 residues. CDR3 bases: TGCGCCAGCAGCTACGACAGGAGCACAGATACGCAGTATTTT. It yields the protein CASSYDRSTDTQYF.

V usage is TRBV4-3 and J usage is TRBJ1-3, with a weak D call TRBD1 (6 bases). Deletions cut 1 base from V and 0 bases from J, with 7 bases between. The V gene's germline CDR1 is LGHNA and CDR2 YSLEER. The CDR3 is 15 amino acids. This chain's CDR3 is CASSQVDSSGNTIYF. The CDR3 coding sequence is TGCGCCAGCAGCCAAGTGGACAGCTCTGGAAACACCATATATTTT.

This clonotype was counted ten times or more. This chain links TRBV4-3 with TRBJ2-1, with TRBD2 identical over 8 bases. Germline CDR1 and CDR2: LGHNA and YSLEER. V dropped 0 bases and J dropped 5; count of bases not matched to a gene: 12. The CDR3 has 18 amino acids. The CDR3 nucleotides read TGCGCCAGCAGCCAAGATAGGACGGGGAGCGGGAGTAACAATGAGCAGTTCTTC. This codes for CASSQDRTGSGSNNEQFF.

V and J are TRBV7-2 and TRBJ2-7; maybe TRBD2 (5 bases). V was cut by 0 bases and J by 2 bases, with 11 bases left in between. CDR1 and CDR2 from the germline V gene are SGHTA and FQGNSA. CDR3 size: 15 residues. CDR3 amino acids: CASSLAPDYAYEQYF. The CDR3 nucleotides are TGTGCCAGCAGCTTAGCTCCCGACTACGCCTACGAGCAGTACTTC.

The CDR3 loop reads CASSLGGSGTGGSSYNEQFF. The CDR3 nucleotides are TGTGCCAGCAGCTTAGGAGGGTCAGGGACAGGGGGAAGCTCCTACAATGAGCAGTTCTTC. The chain combines TRBV11-2 with TRBJ2-1; 11 bases line up with TRBD1. The CDR3 has 20 amino acids. V was pared by 1 base and J by 0 bases, with 11 bases of the junction left unmatched. CDR1 and CDR2 (germline): SGHAT, FQNNGV.

The chain joins TRBV4-1 to TRBJ2-7; 9 bases are shared with TRBD1. The V and J ends lost 0 bases and 0 bases, in that order; junction bases with no gene match: 6. Per the germline V gene, CDR1 is MGHRA and CDR2 is YSYEKL. The CDR3 runs 17 residues. CDR3 sequence: CASSQEGLTGGSYEQYF. CDR3 sequence (DNA): TGCGCCAGCAGCCAAGAGGGATTGACAGGGGGCTCCTACGAGCAGTACTTC.

J is TRBJ1-1 and V is TRBV9; 7 positions agree with TRBD1. With V trimmed by 0 bases and J by 8 bases, 4 bases remained unmatched. Germline CDR1 and CDR2: SGDLS and YYNGEE. CDR3 length: 13 residues. The CDR3, as DNA: TGTGCCAGCAGCGTAGGAGTGGGACAGGAAGCTTTCTTT. Translated: CASSVGVGQEAFF.

The genes are TRBV6-5 and TRBJ2-4; TRBD1 or TRBD2 may be the D gene (5 bases each). Per the germline V gene, CDR1 is MNHEY and CDR2 is SVGAGI. The CDR3 covers 13 residues. V shed 0 bases and J shed 10 bases, with 10 bases lying between them. Here the CDR3 reads CASSYSFGGIQYF. DNA of the CDR3: TGTGCCAGCAGTTACTCGTTTGGGGGTATTCAGTACTTC.

On this clonotype itself: No conserved phenylalanine or tryptophan is present at the end of the CDR3, so a read error is the likely explanation. The chain uses TRBV5-1 and TRBJ1-5, with D uncertain. V lost 2 bases to trimming and J lost 6 bases, with 9 bases between them. CDR3 length: 13 amino acids. Germline V gene lookup returns CDR1 SGHRS and CDR2 YFSETQ. The CDR3 here is CASSLIGGQPQHL. The CDR3 nucleotides are TGCGCCAGCAGCTTAATCGGCGGTCAGCCCCAGCATTTA.

This clonotype came up a few times. This sequence joins TRBV4-2 and TRBJ2-3, with 10 nucleotides matching TRBD2. Germline V gene lookup returns CDR1 LGHNA and CDR2 YNFKEQ. The CDR3 spans 16 residues. The V and J ends lost 3 bases and 5 bases, in that order; junction bases with no gene match: 8. CDR3 DNA: TGTGCCAGCAGCCAGATAACGAGCGGGGGGGGAGATACGCAGTATTTT. Residues: CASSQITSGGGDTQYF.

The chain carries TRBV6-5 and TRBJ1-1, with D perhaps TRBD1 (6 bases). This CDR3 region has 13 residues. CDR1 and CDR2 (germline): MNHEY, SVGAGI. V was trimmed by 11 bases and J by 0 bases, leaving 13 bases between them. CDR3 in amino acids: CARGRGLNTEAFF. The CDR3 nucleotides read TGTGCCCGAGGGAGGGGGTTGAACACTGAAGCTTTCTTT.

The chain employs TRBV12-3 or TRBV12-4 and TRBJ2-5; the D gene could be TRBD1 or TRBD2 (5 bases each). This CDR3 region has 14 residues. Trimming took off 6 bases at V and 8 bases at J, with 19 bases between the two ends. For the CDR3, the DNA is TGTGCCAGCAGGACCGGGACGTCCTTGAACACCCAGTACTTC. Translating gives CASRTGTSLNTQYF.

This clonotype was observed at least ten times. The chain employs TRBV7-9 and TRBJ2-7, with 7 bases lining up with TRBD1. CDR1 SEHNR and CDR2 FQNEAQ come from the germline V gene (reference sequence). The CDR3 totals 15 residues. V was clipped by 5 bases and J by 2 bases; unmatched bases: 9. The CDR3 protein is CASSLGQELAYEQYF. The CDR3 DNA sequence: TGTGCCAGCAGCCTCGGACAGGAACTGGCCTACGAGCAGTACTTC.

This clonotype was counted ten times or more. The chain joins TRBV12-3 or TRBV12-4 to TRBJ2-1; 9 bases are a match to TRBD1. After removal of 3 bases from V and 3 bases from J, the junction contained 12 bases not matched to a gene. The CDR3 is 18 amino acids. CDR3 nucleotide sequence: TGTGCCAGCAGTTTCTCTTACCCCGGACAGGGGTTCTACAATGAGCAGTTCTTC. Translation: CASSFSYPGQGFYNEQFF.

This chain connects TRBV7-9 to TRBJ2-7; D gene unclear. Trimming took 1 base from V and 0 from J, leaving 4 bases between them. The germline gives CDR1 SEHNR, CDR2 FQNEAQ (reference sequence). This CDR3 has 13 residues. In DNA, the CDR3 is TGTGCCAGCAGCTTAGTCCTCTCCTACGAGCAGTACTTC. This codes for CASSLVLSYEQYF. Filled out from reference TRBV7-9 and TRBJ2-7, the complete variable domain reads DTGVSQNPRHKITKRGQNVTFRCDPISEHNRLYWYRQTLGQGPEFLTYFQNEAQLEKSRLLSDRFSAERPKGSFSTLEIQRTEQGDSAMYLCASSLVLSYEQYFGPGTRLTVT.

The gene calls are TRBV7-9 and TRBJ2-1; D gene uncertain. V lost 1 base and J lost 4, with 8 bases in between. The CDR3 is 14 residues long. The germline gives CDR1 SEHNR, CDR2 FQNEAQ (reference sequence). The CDR3 bases are TGTGCCAGCAGCTTAGAAGCCGGTTACAATGAGCAGTTCTTC. This gives the protein CASSLEAGYNEQFF.

In its sample, this clonotype was seen a few times. V and J are TRBV12-3 or TRBV12-4 and TRBJ2-6; possible D gene TRBD1, 5 bases. V dropped 3 bases and J dropped 2 bases, with 8 bases sitting between them. The CDR3 totals 15 residues. The CDR3 DNA follows: TGTGCCAGCAGTTTCGGCAGGGCTGGGGCCAACGTCCTGACTTTC. Its protein is CASSFGRAGANVLTF.

This clonotype was seen once. This chain connects TRBV2 to TRBJ2-1; unclear D gene. Germline V lookup: CDR1 SNHLY, CDR2 FYNNEI. Trimming shortened V by 1 base and J by 2 bases, and 12 bases separated the two germline ends. CDR3 length equals 16 residues. The CDR3 region has the DNA TGTGCCAGCAGTGAAGGCTCTAGGATAGCCTACAATGAGCAGTTCTTC. This sequence encodes CASSEGSRIAYNEQFF.

This clonotype was recorded a few times. The J gene is TRBJ2-5, the V gene TRBV20-1; a possible D gene is TRBD1 (6 bases). Germline assignment: CDR1 DFQATT and CDR2 SNEGSKA (reference sequence). The CDR3 spans 12 residues. Trimming left V 3 bases short and J 5 bases short, with 10 bases between. The CDR3 loop is CSASDRRETQYF. The CDR3 region has the DNA TGCAGTGCTAGTGACAGGAGGGAGACCCAGTACTTC.

This clonotype occurred a few times. The chain couples TRBV12-3 or TRBV12-4 to TRBJ2-1, with D perhaps matching TRBD1 (6 bases). This CDR3 is built from 15 residues. Trimming took off 7 bases at V and 2 bases at J, with 15 bases between the two ends. In nucleotides, the CDR3 is TGTGCCAGCACTTACCCGGGACAAACCTACAATGAGCAGTTCTTC. It translates to CASTYPGQTYNEQFF.

The CDR3 region is CASSYFGLAGGEGDTQYF. The CDR3 DNA is TGTGCCAGCAGTTACTTCGGTCTAGCGGGGGGCGAGGGAGATACGCAGTATTTT. This chain uses TRBV6-6 with TRBJ2-3; TRBD2 matches 11 bases. The CDR3 has 18 residues. With 1 base clipped from V and 5 bases from J, the junction kept 11 bases outside the gene matches. Per the germline V gene, CDR1 is MNHNY and CDR2 is SVGAGI (reference sequence).

The gene calls are TRBV9 and TRBJ1-2; D is uncertain. The V gene's germline CDR1 is SGDLS and CDR2 YYNGEE. Trimming pared 3 bases from V and 4 bases from J, leaving 10 bases between. This CDR3 comprises 13 residues. The CDR3 sequence: CASSGGGIYGYTF. CDR3 nucleotides: TGTGCCAGCAGCGGTGGAGGGATCTATGGCTACACCTTC.

The genes are TRBV11-3 and TRBJ2-7; possible D gene TRBD1, 5 bases. Germline CDR1 SGHNT, CDR2 YENEEA. This CDR3 is 14 amino acids long. Trimming took 0 bases from V and 3 from J, leaving 9 bases between them. The CDR3 DNA is TGTGCCAGCAGCTTAGAGGGCAGGGTCTACGAGCAGTACTTC. Translated, it gives CASSLEGRVYEQYF.

The rearrangement links TRBV5-6 to TRBJ2-7; D is unclear. Germline lookup yields CDR1 SGHDT and CDR2 YYEEEE. V was pared by 0 bases and J by 1 base, with 8 bases between. This CDR3 comprises 14 residues. The CDR3 DNA reads TGTGCCAGCAGCTTGGGTATTACATCCTACGAGCAGTACTTC. This gives the protein CASSLGITSYEQYF.

The chain recombines TRBV7-8 with TRBJ2-7; 7 positions match TRBD2. This CDR3 spans 18 amino acids. V shed 6 bases, J shed 3 bases, and the junction held 20 bases outside the gene matches. From germline, CDR1 is SGHVS and CDR2 FQNEAQ. The CDR3 here is CASSNFKGGGSQGYEQYF. The CDR3 region has the DNA TGTGCCAGCAGTAACTTCAAGGGTGGCGGGAGTCAAGGCTACGAGCAGTACTTC.

In its sample, this clonotype was seen a few times. The rearrangement links TRBV15 to TRBJ2-1; 11 bases align to TRBD2. The V segment lost 2 bases and the J segment 5 bases; nucleotides outside the gene matches: 2. The CDR3 runs 15 residues. The germline V gene encodes CDR1 LNHNV and CDR2 YYDKDF (reference sequence). The chain's CDR3 is CATSRRLAGHNEQFF. In nucleotides, the CDR3 is TGTGCCACCAGCAGACGACTAGCGGGGCACAATGAGCAGTTCTTC.

The V gene is TRBV5-1, the J gene TRBJ2-1, with D unclear. The V gene lost 4 bases and the J gene lost 9 bases, with 11 bases spanning the gap. The CDR3 has 12 residues. Germline V gene data show CDR1 as SGHRS and CDR2 as YFSETQ. This CDR3 reads CASSAAIREQFF. CDR3 bases: TGCGCCAGCAGCGCCGCCATCCGTGAGCAGTTCTTC. The complete variable domain, with remaining parts taken from reference TRBV5-1 and TRBJ2-1, reads KAGVTQTPRYLIKTRGQQVTLSCSPISGHRSVSWYQQTPGQGLQFLFEYFSETQRNKGNFPGRFSGRQFSNSRSEMNVSTLELGDSALYLCASSAAIREQFFGPGTRLTVL.

This clonotype was observed a handful of times. The chain employs TRBV9 and TRBJ2-1, with D possibly TRBD1 on 7 matching bases. Germline loops: CDR1 SGDLS, CDR2 YYNGEE. V was shortened by 3 bases and J by 9 bases, with 22 bases between the two germline ends. The CDR3 has 16 residues. The CDR3 loop is CASSAQGNREKGEQFF. The CDR3 nucleotides are TGTGCCAGCAGCGCACAGGGGAACCGGGAGAAGGGTGAGCAGTTCTTC.

At least ten counts were recorded for this clonotype. The rearrangement links TRBV7-6 to TRBJ2-5; possibly TRBD1 for D (6 bases). Between the trimmed V and J ends, which lost 4 bases and 5 bases, there was a span of 14 bases. This CDR3 spans 14 amino acids. CDR1 is SGHVS, CDR2 FNYEAQ, per germline. The CDR3 here is CASSSTGSGETQYF. DNA for the CDR3: TGTGCCAGCAGCTCTACAGGGTCCGGCGAGACCCAGTACTTC.

This clonotype was seen more than once but under ten times. The chain joins TRBV27 to TRBJ2-7; D is undetermined. The ends were cut back, 5 bases at V and 2 bases at J, with 13 bases in the middle. Germline CDR1 MNHEY, CDR2 SMNVEV (reference sequence). This CDR3 is 14 amino acids long. The CDR3 loop is CASSPLGETYEQYF. CDR3 bases: TGTGCCAGCAGTCCGCTCGGAGAAACCTACGAGCAGTACTTC.

This clonotype was seen a few times. This chain joins TRBV12-3 or TRBV12-4 and TRBJ2-5; no reliable D call. The V end was cut by 7 bases, the J end by 6 bases, with 6 bases between. The CDR3 runs to 10 residues. The CDR3 DNA sequence: TGTGCCAGCAAGGGAAAGACCCAGTACTTC. Residues: CASKGKTQYF.

V usage is TRBV20-1 and J usage is TRBJ2-3, with 9 bases identical to TRBD1. Germline assignment: CDR1 DFQATT and CDR2 SNEGSKA (reference sequence). The V segment lost 5 bases and the J segment 0 bases; nucleotides outside the gene matches: 18. This CDR3 comprises 19 residues. The CDR3 DNA reads as TGCAGTGCTGCCGGACAGGGGTCTTCTACGGGGACTAGCACAGATACGCAGTATTTT. Amino acids: CSAAGQGSSTGTSTDTQYF.